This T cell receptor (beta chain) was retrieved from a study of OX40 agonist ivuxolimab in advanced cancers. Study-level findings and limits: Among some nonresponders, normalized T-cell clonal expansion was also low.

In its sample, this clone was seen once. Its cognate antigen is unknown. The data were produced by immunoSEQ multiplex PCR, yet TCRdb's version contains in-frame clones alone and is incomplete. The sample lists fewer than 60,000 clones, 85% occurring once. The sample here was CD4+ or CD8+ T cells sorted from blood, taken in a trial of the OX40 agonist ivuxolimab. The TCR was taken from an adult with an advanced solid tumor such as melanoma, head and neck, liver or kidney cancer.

CDR3 in DNA: TGTGCCAGCTGTCGTAGTGCGGTGGGGGTTGAAGCTTTCTTT. It codes for CASCRSAVGVEAFF. The chain has TRBV28 and TRBJ1-1; D perhaps matches TRBD1 (5 bases). The V end was cut by 8 bases, the J end by 7 bases, with 20 bases between. CDR3 length: 14 amino acids. Germline V gene data show CDR1 as MDHEN and CDR2 as SYDVKM.